Shown below are 15 T cell receptor beta chains from a single sample sequenced in a study of response to subunit inactivated influenza vaccine. TCRdb re-analysed the RT-PCR reads in MiXCR, keeping a single row per CDR3 protein. The table lists fewer than 750,000 distinct CDR3 sequences, 13% to 15% of them singletons. The source material was PBMCs from blood, sampled 12 days after vaccination. These receptors were obtained from a man aged 50 or older who received an inactivated influenza vaccine.

This clonotype was seen ten or more times. The gene calls are TRBV9 and TRBJ2-7; TRBD2 aligns across 7 bases. The germline CDR1 and CDR2 sequences are SGDLS and YYNGEE. The CDR3 length is 15 residues. Trimming took 4 bases from V and 6 from J; bases not matched to a gene: 13. The CDR3 DNA reads TGTGCCAGCAGCATTACATACGGGGGGATCGGCGAGCAGTACTTC. It codes for CASSITYGGIGEQYF.

This clonotype was seen repeatedly, ten times or more. The chain links TRBV15 to TRBJ2-7; D gene unclear. The CDR3 runs to 12 residues. V lost 4 bases and J 9 bases, leaving 13 bases between the germline ends. Germline V gene data show CDR1 as LNHNV and CDR2 as YYDKDF (reference sequence). CDR3 in amino acids: CATSIFGWGQYF. The DNA for the CDR3 is TGTGCCACCAGCATCTTTGGCTGGGGGCAGTACTTC.

The chain couples TRBV27 to TRBJ1-1; D call uncertain. Looked up from germline, CDR1 is MNHEY and CDR2 is SMNVEV (reference sequence). Trimming shortened V by 3 bases and J by 4 bases, and 15 bases separated the two germline ends. The CDR3 spans 15 residues. DNA for the CDR3: TGTGCCAGCAGTTTTGCCCCGATTGGGGTCACTGAAGCTTTCTTT. Translation: CASSFAPIGVTEAFF.

This clonotype was picked up a small number of times. This rearrangement joins TRBV5-1 to TRBJ1-5, with 11 bases that match TRBD1. The ends lost 0 bases at V and 6 bases at J; junction bases unmatched: 5. Germline V gives CDR1 SGHRS, CDR2 YFSETQ. CDR3 size: 16 residues. CDR3 region: CASSLGTGGWGQPQHF. The CDR3 DNA reads as TGCGCCAGCAGCTTGGGGACAGGGGGCTGGGGTCAGCCCCAGCATTTT.

The rearrangement links TRBV5-4 to TRBJ2-5, with unresolved D. This CDR3 spans 15 amino acids. The germline gives CDR1 SGHNT, CDR2 YYREEE (reference sequence). V was shortened by 1 base and J by 2 bases, with 12 bases between the two germline ends. The CDR3 nucleotides are TGTGCCAGCAGCTTGATGCTTGGGCAGCAAGAGACCCAGTACTTC. Protein: CASSLMLGQQETQYF.

The J gene is TRBJ2-2, the V gene TRBV7-9; D is tentatively TRBD1 or TRBD2 (6 bases each). The CDR3 extends over 17 amino acids. The V end was cut by 4 bases, the J end by 0 bases, with 15 bases between. CDR1 is SEHNR, CDR2 FQNEAQ, per germline (reference sequence). CDR3 amino acids: CASSSGGGAANTGELFF. The CDR3 DNA is TGTGCCAGCAGCTCCGGAGGGGGTGCCGCGAACACCGGGGAGCTGTTTTTT.

The chain combines TRBV3-1 with TRBJ2-1; 7 positions match TRBD1. Germline V gene lookup returns CDR1 LGHDT and CDR2 YNNKEL (reference sequence). V dropped 3 bases and J dropped 10; count of bases not matched to a gene: 9. The CDR3 consists of 14 residues. CDR3 sequence: CASSHTGEIGEQFF. Here the CDR3 DNA reads TGTGCCAGCAGCCATACAGGGGAGATAGGCGAGCAGTTCTTC.

The genes are TRBV19 and TRBJ2-5; unclear D gene. V was cut by 6 bases and J by 2 bases, with 16 bases left in between. This CDR3 region has 15 residues. Germline V CDR1 and CDR2: LNHDA, SQIVND (reference sequence). The CDR3 region is CASSRSGGKQETQYF. CDR3 coding DNA: TGTGCCAGTAGCCGCTCAGGTGGGAAACAAGAGACCCAGTACTTC.

This rearrangement joins TRBV6-1 to TRBJ2-3; 9 positions match TRBD1. J gave up 6 bases and V 6 bases, and 10 bases lay outside the gene matches. Per germline, CDR1 MNHNS and CDR2 SASEGT. This CDR3 is built from 15 residues. The CDR3 loop is CASRVTGGKSDTQYF. In DNA, the CDR3 is TGTGCCAGCAGAGTCACAGGGGGCAAGTCGGATACGCAGTATTTT.

J is TRBJ2-7 and V is TRBV5-1; 7 nucleotides match TRBD2. With V trimmed by 3 bases and J by 3 bases, 9 bases remained unmatched. Germline-derived CDR1 and CDR2 are SGHRS and YFSETQ. This CDR3 has 15 amino acids. As DNA, the CDR3 is TGCGCCAGCAGCTCGCGTACTAGCGAGGGCTACGAGCAGTACTTC. Encoded protein: CASSSRTSEGYEQYF.

V usage is TRBV11-2 and J usage is TRBJ2-1, with a weak D call TRBD2 (6 bases). Germline CDR1 SGHAT, CDR2 FQNNGV. V was trimmed by 6 bases and J by 3 bases, leaving 15 bases between them. This CDR3 has 15 amino acids. The CDR3 nucleotides are TGTGCCAGCAGTGTGCGGGGCTGGTACTACAATGAGCAGTTCTTC. As protein: CASSVRGWYYNEQFF.

V is TRBV20-1 and J is TRBJ2-2; weak D call: TRBD1 (6 bases). Germline V CDR1 and CDR2: DFQATT, SNEGSKA (reference sequence). CDR3 length: 13 residues. Trimming removed 8 bases from V and 2 bases from J, with 12 bases in between. Here the CDR3 reads CSISRGNTGELFF. The CDR3 nucleotides read TGCAGTATATCCAGGGGTAACACCGGGGAGCTGTTTTTT.

This clonotype was detected only a few times. The genes are TRBV7-9 and TRBJ2-5, with D maybe TRBD2 (5 bases). The CDR3 runs to 13 residues. The germline CDR1 and CDR2 sequences are SEHNR and FQNEAQ (reference sequence). V was cut by 3 bases and J by 5 bases, with 10 bases left in between. CDR3 sequence (DNA): TGTGCCAGCAGCTTCGGGGTGACGGAGACCCAGTACTTC. Translating it yields CASSFGVTETQYF.

This clonotype was seen more than once but under ten times. The chain is built from TRBV18 and TRBJ2-7, with D perhaps assigned TRBD1 or TRBD2 (5 bases each). The V end was cut by 4 bases, the J end by 0 bases, with 16 bases between. Germline CDR1 is KGHSH and CDR2 is LQKENI. The CDR3 has 16 residues. Written as DNA, the CDR3 is TGTGCCAGCTCACTAAACCCCGGGACGGACTCCTACGAGCAGTACTTC. It codes for CASSLNPGTDSYEQYF.

A few counts support this clonotype. The chain combines TRBV5-5 with TRBJ2-7; the match to TRBD2 covers 7 bases. Unmatched junction bases numbered 3, after V lost 0 bases and J lost 0 bases. CDR1 and CDR2 (germline): SGHKS, YYEKEE (reference sequence). This CDR3 is built from 15 residues. The CDR3 DNA reads as TGTGCCAGCAGCTTGGAACTAGCGCGCTCCTACGAGCAGTACTTC. This translates into CASSLELARSYEQYF.